The 25 T cell receptor beta chains below were found in one sample sequenced in a study of patients and donors after allogeneic stem cell transplantation. TCRdb analysed the RT-PCR reads with MiXCR anew, one entry per CDR3 protein. The data contain a few hundred distinct CDR3 sequences, 1% to 1.5% of them singletons. The sample taken for sequencing was blood, either unsorted or a sorted T cell fraction (not recorded which). These receptors all come from a human donor who was either an allogeneic HSCT recipient or a stem cell or donor lymphocyte infusion donor (not recorded which). It is not recorded whose cells these are; they may come from a transplant donor.

This clonotype is medium-sized (0.01 to 0.1%) in the sample. The genes are TRBV12-3 or TRBV12-4 and TRBJ1-1; D is ambiguous. The CDR3 contains 12 residues. Trimming pared 5 bases from V and 3 bases from J, leaving 7 bases between. The CDR3 coding sequence is TGTGCCAGCAGTCCCTCATACACTGAAGCTTTCTTT. Its translation is CASSPSYTEAFF.

By proportion, this clonotype is medium-sized (0.01 to 0.1%). This chain joins TRBV7-9 and TRBJ2-2, with no clear D. Trimming left V 2 bases short and J 3 bases short, with 13 bases between. Per the germline V gene, CDR1 is SEHNR and CDR2 is FQNEAQ (reference sequence). This CDR3 has 16 residues. CDR3: CASSLLQYRDTGELFF. CDR3 nucleotide sequence: TGTGCCAGCAGCTTATTACAGTATCGGGACACCGGGGAGCTGTTTTTT.

This clonotype is categorized as large. The CDR3 loop reads CASSYSGTGNLVQYF. CDR3 nucleotide sequence: TGTGCCAGCAGCTACTCCGGGACGGGGAACTTGGTGCAGTACTTC. The chain links TRBV9 to TRBJ2-7; TRBD1 or TRBD2 may be the D gene (5 bases each). This CDR3 region has 15 residues. Germline V gives CDR1 SGDLS, CDR2 YYNGEE. V shed 4 bases and J shed 9 bases, with 23 bases lying between them.

This clonotype ranks as medium-sized (0.01 to 0.1%). The V gene is TRBV29-1, the J gene TRBJ2-5; D is uncertain. Germline values: CDR1 SQVTM, CDR2 ANQGSEA. V gave up 6 bases and J gave up 0 bases, with 8 bases separating them. The CDR3 consists of 12 residues. DNA for the CDR3: TGCAGCGTAGACGGAAACCAAGAGACCCAGTACTTC. Translation gives CSVDGNQETQYF.

This clonotype is medium-sized (0.01 to 0.1%). The rearrangement uses TRBV27 and TRBJ1-1; 8 bases map to TRBD1. From germline, CDR1 is MNHEY and CDR2 SMNVEV (reference sequence). The CDR3 totals 15 residues. The V gene end was trimmed by 6 bases and the J gene end by 4 bases; junction bases not matched to a gene: 10. DNA for the CDR3: TGTGCCAGCAGCAAGGACAGGGAAGAGGGCACTGAAGCTTTCTTT. It encodes CASSKDREEGTEAFF.

This clonotype is medium-sized in the sample. The J gene is TRBJ2-3, the V gene TRBV5-1; 9 nucleotides line up with TRBD1. Looked up from germline, CDR1 is SGHRS and CDR2 is YFSETQ. The CDR3 consists of 14 residues. After removal of 4 bases from V and 5 bases from J, the junction contained 5 bases not matched to a gene. The CDR3 DNA sequence: TGCGCCAGCAGCATGGGGACAGGGTTAGATACGCAGTATTTT. Its translation is CASSMGTGLDTQYF.

This clonotype ranks as large (0.1 to 1%). The gene calls are TRBV19 and TRBJ2-2; 7 nucleotides agree with TRBD2. The junction had 6 bases not matched to a gene; V was cut back by 6 bases and J by 2 bases. Germline values: CDR1 LNHDA, CDR2 SQIVND (reference sequence). The CDR3 covers 15 residues. Here the CDR3 reads CASRGEGGNTGELFF. The DNA of the CDR3 is TGTGCCAGTAGAGGGGAGGGCGGTAACACCGGGGAGCTGTTTTTT.

This clonotype rates as medium-sized (0.01 to 0.1%). The gene calls are TRBV5-4 and TRBJ2-6, with 7 bases aligning to TRBD2. In germline, CDR1 is SGHNT, CDR2 YYREEE (reference sequence). CDR3 size: 16 residues. J was trimmed by 3 bases and V by 3 bases; bases with no gene match: 6. The CDR3: CASSYNPSGGANVLTF. The CDR3 coding sequence is TGTGCCAGCAGCTACAACCCTAGCGGTGGGGCCAACGTCCTGACTTTC.

This chain uses TRBV25-1 with TRBJ2-3, with D possibly TRBD1 on 5 matching bases. This CDR3 comprises 14 residues. Germline V CDR1 and CDR2: MGHDK, SYGVNS. Between the trimmed V and J ends, which lost 3 bases and 5 bases, there was a span of 12 bases. CDR3 protein: CASSDRVYGDTQYF. CDR3 nucleotide sequence: TGTGCCAGCAGTGACAGGGTGTACGGAGATACGCAGTATTTT.

This clonotype is deemed large. The rearrangement uses TRBV5-4 and TRBJ2-5; 12 positions match TRBD1. CDR3 length: 17 residues. The germline gives CDR1 SGHNT, CDR2 YYREEE (reference sequence). Trimming at V came to 4 bases and at J to 3 bases, leaving 10 bases not matched to a gene. DNA for the CDR3: TGTGCCAGCAGCCTAGGGACAGGGGGCTATTCAGAAGAGACCCAGTACTTC. Translation: CASSLGTGGYSEETQYF.

This clonotype is termed medium-sized. The chain joins TRBV3-1 to TRBJ2-7; D might be TRBD2 (5 bases). The CDR3 sequence is 15 residues long. The V end was cut by 0 bases, the J end by 5 bases, with 14 bases between. Per the germline V gene, CDR1 is LGHDT and CDR2 is YNNKEL (reference sequence). The CDR3 region has the DNA TGTGCCAGCAGCCAAGAGGGGAGCGCCCTCGACGAGCAGTACTTC. As protein: CASSQEGSALDEQYF.

By proportion, this clonotype is large (0.1 to 1%). V is TRBV7-2 and J is TRBJ2-7; D gene uncertain. The germline V gene has CDR1 SGHTA and CDR2 FQGNSA. V dropped 0 bases and J dropped 6 bases, with 9 bases sitting between them. The CDR3 is 13 residues long. The chain's CDR3 is CASSLAVSSEQYF. CDR3 DNA: TGTGCCAGCAGCTTAGCGGTTAGCTCCGAGCAGTACTTC. The variable domain in full, with the rest retrieved from reference TRBV7-2 and TRBJ2-7, is GAGVSQSPSNKVTEKGKDVELRCDPISGHTALYWYRQSLGQGLEFLIYFQGNSAPDKSGLPSDRFSAERTGGSVSTLTIQRTQQEDSAVYLCASSLAVSSEQYFGPGTRLTVT.

Within the sample, this clonotype is large. This chain connects TRBV4-1 to TRBJ2-3, with D maybe TRBD2 (5 bases). The length of the CDR3 is 13 residues. The germline CDR1 and CDR2 sequences are MGHRA and YSYEKL. The V end was cut by 2 bases, the J end by 3 bases, with 6 bases between. The chain's CDR3 is CASSQTGTDTQYF. The CDR3 DNA reads TGCGCCAGCAGCCAAACGGGGACAGATACGCAGTATTTT.

By frequency in the sample, this clonotype is medium-sized (0.01 to 0.1%). This chain joins TRBV5-1 and TRBJ1-1, with D uncertain. This CDR3 is 13 amino acids long. Germline-derived CDR1 and CDR2 are SGHRS and YFSETQ. Trimming pared 5 bases from V and 1 base from J, leaving 9 bases between. The CDR3, as DNA: TGCGCCAGCAGAGCGTTGGAGAACACTGAAGCTTTCTTT. It is translated as CASRALENTEAFF. Variable domain in full (rest from reference TRBV5-1 and TRBJ1-1): KAGVTQTPRYLIKTRGQQVTLSCSPISGHRSVSWYQQTPGQGLQFLFEYFSETQRNKGNFPGRFSGRQFSNSRSEMNVSTLELGDSALYLCASRALENTEAFFGQGTRLTVV.

This clonotype rates as medium-sized (0.01 to 0.1%). This chain joins TRBV7-8 and TRBJ2-1; D uncertain. The germline V gene encodes CDR1 SGHVS and CDR2 FQNEAQ. The length of the CDR3 is 14 residues. Trimming shortened V by 1 base and J by 7 bases, and 11 bases separated the two germline ends. The CDR3 is CASSLGGGLNEQFF. CDR3 bases: TGTGCCAGCAGCTTAGGAGGCGGATTGAATGAGCAGTTCTTC.

This clonotype is labeled as medium-sized (0.01 to 0.1%). The chain uses TRBV5-5 and TRBJ2-2, with 8 bases lining up with TRBD2. The CDR3 consists of 15 residues. Unmatched junction bases numbered 3, after V lost 2 bases and J lost 3 bases. Looked up from germline, CDR1 is SGHKS and CDR2 is YYEKEE (reference sequence). The CDR3 loop is CASSFKAGDTGELFF. CDR3 DNA: TGTGCCAGCAGCTTCAAAGCGGGAGACACCGGGGAGCTGTTTTTT.

A few counts support this clonotype. The V gene is TRBV7-2, the J gene TRBJ2-5; 16 bases are shared with TRBD2. The germline CDR1 and CDR2 sequences are SGHTA and FQGNSA. V gave up 5 bases and J gave up 6 bases; unmatched junction bases: 6. This CDR3 has 16 amino acids. This CDR3 is CASSAGLAGGTKTQYF. The CDR3 DNA is TGTGCCAGCAGCGCGGGACTAGCGGGAGGGACGAAGACCCAGTACTTC.

This clonotype is large within its sample. The chain joins TRBV6-1 to TRBJ2-7, with D perhaps matching TRBD2 (5 bases). CDR3 length: 13 residues. From germline, CDR1 is MNHNS and CDR2 SASEGT. V shed 2 bases and J shed 1 base, with 6 bases lying between them. The CDR3 DNA is TGTGCCAGCAGTGAAATAGCGTCCTACGAGCAGTACTTC. Protein product: CASSEIASYEQYF.

This clonotype counts as large. The chain links TRBV9 to TRBJ2-1; no definite D call. The CDR3 sequence is 12 residues long. Trimming took 4 bases from V and 6 from J, leaving 8 bases between them. Germline assignment: CDR1 SGDLS and CDR2 YYNGEE. The CDR3 DNA sequence: TGTGCCAGCAGCTACAGTAGCAATGAGCAGTTCTTC. It yields the protein CASSYSSNEQFF.

V usage is TRBV7-2 and J usage is TRBJ1-1; D unclear. This CDR3 region has 14 residues. V dropped 2 bases and J dropped 1 base, with 8 bases sitting between them. Germline V gene sequence: CDR1 SGHTA, CDR2 FQGNSA. The CDR3 region is CASSLPEANTEAFF. DNA of the CDR3: TGTGCCAGCAGCTTACCAGAAGCGAACACTGAAGCTTTCTTT.

This clonotype is labeled as medium-sized. J is TRBJ2-7 and V is TRBV6-2 or TRBV6-3; a possible D gene is TRBD2 (5 bases). This CDR3 contains 14 residues. The germline V gene has CDR1 MNHEY and CDR2 SVGEGT. The germline V and J ends were trimmed by 5 bases and 6 bases, with 17 bases remaining between them. CDR3 in DNA: TGTGCCAGCAGTCACAATCCGGGGTCTTCCGAGCAGTACTTC. It specifies CASSHNPGSSEQYF.

This clonotype is large (0.1 to 1%). The chain recombines TRBV12-3 or TRBV12-4 with TRBJ2-6, with D possibly TRBD1 on 6 matching bases. V was cut by 3 bases and J by 6 bases, with 12 bases left in between. This CDR3 has 15 amino acids. CDR3 coding DNA: TGTGCCAGCAGTTTTGGCACAGGGAAGGCCAACGTCCTGACTTTC. Protein: CASSFGTGKANVLTF.

In this sample, this clonotype is large. The chain couples TRBV6-5 to TRBJ1-1; D remains ambiguous. This CDR3 is built from 14 residues. V lost 2 bases, J lost 1 base, and 8 bases lay in between. Germline V gives CDR1 MNHEY, CDR2 SVGAGI. The CDR3 coding sequence is TGTGCCAGCAGTTACGCAACGCAGAACACTGAAGCTTTCTTT. Amino acid sequence: CASSYATQNTEAFF.

This clonotype is large within its sample. V is TRBV4-3 and J is TRBJ2-1, with TRBD2 matching over 8 bases. Germline values: CDR1 LGHNA, CDR2 YSLEER. V was clipped by 1 base and J by 6 bases; unmatched bases: 8. This CDR3 comprises 16 residues. Here the CDR3 reads CASSQVWTGGPNEQFF. The CDR3 region has the DNA TGCGCCAGCAGCCAAGTTTGGACGGGAGGGCCCAATGAGCAGTTCTTC.

In its sample, this clonotype ranks as medium-sized. J is TRBJ1-1 and V is TRBV7-9; D uncertain. Between the trimmed V and J ends, which lost 5 bases and 5 bases, there was a span of 12 bases. CDR1 and CDR2 from the germline V gene are SEHNR and FQNEAQ (reference sequence). CDR3 length: 13 amino acids. CDR3 sequence (DNA): TGTGCCAGCAGCCCCGGTGGGGTAACTGAAGCTTTCTTT. Protein: CASSPGGVTEAFF.